This entry concerns a single TCR beta chain. As yet, its antigen is unknown. The data were taken from a study of shared clonotypes between healthy human individuals. Study context: The study enrolled two women and three men aged 18 to 49. Study-wide findings and caveats: All-four-donor shared clonotypes had higher generation probabilities than non-shared clonotypes did.

TCRdb's table, derived via immunoSEQ multiplex PCR, lists solely in-frame clones and lacks some. The profile shows roughly 2 million clones, around 95% of them singletons. A CD45RA-negative memory subset and a CD45RA+ naive subset were separated from the CD4+ cells. This TCR was recovered from a man between 18 and 29 years old in good health. Sequencing was performed on naive CD4+ T cells sorted from blood. Subset given: CD45RA+ positively selected.

This CDR3 is CASSVEGSGRGRGEQYF. CDR3 sequence (DNA): TGTGCCAGCAGCGTAGAAGGTAGCGGGAGGGGAAGGGGCGAGCAGTACTTC. The chain has TRBV9 and TRBJ2-7; 11 positions match TRBD2. Germline V CDR1 and CDR2: SGDLS, YYNGEE. This CDR3 comprises 17 residues. The V segment lost 0 bases and the J segment 6 bases; nucleotides outside the gene matches: 11.